This T cell receptor (beta chain) was observed in a study of blood T cells in healthy people across ages. Study findings and constraints: Aged donors had fewer naive CD4+ cells and lower diversity than long-lived donors.

As for this clonotype: Its antigen is undetermined.

Approximately 9 milliliters of peripheral blood were drawn from each donor into EDTA-treated tubes. There are 12 residues in the CDR3. Germline V gives CDR1 LGHDT, CDR2 YNNKEL (reference sequence). V dropped 3 bases and J dropped 3 bases, with 2 bases sitting between them. A second PCR, run for roughly 7 to 11 cycles, used a sample-barcoded 5' primer plus a J-beta primer mix. Each cDNA molecule was tagged by a template-switch adaptor that had 12 random nucleotides. TCRdb re-analysed the 5' RACE reads in MiXCR, keeping a single row per CDR3 protein. The data show just under 550,000 distinct CDR3 sequences, about 24% seen once. These data were also reused for a study on T cells of mothers and their children. This second report adds: The study obtained over 8 million TCR beta CDR3 reads per mother and 2.5 million to 3 million per child.

The receptor comes from a boy aged 10-17 years in good health. The V call is TRBV3-1, the J call TRBJ2-2; D remains ambiguous. Sequencing used blood. In nucleotides, the CDR3 is TGTGCCAGCAGCCATCACACCGGGGAGCTGTTTTTT. This translates into CASSHHTGELFF.